Each of the 21 T cell receptor beta chains below was sequenced from the same sample in a study of beta chain features in type 1 diabetes. Expressed TCRB transcripts got sequenced, as all isolated RNA was reverse transcribed. Some clones are missing from TCRdb's copy, which holds only in-frame ones; the method was immunoSEQ multiplex PCR. The sample contains 450,000 or so clones, 10% to 12% of which appear only once. The sequencing sample was made of naive CD4+ T cells from blood. These receptor sequences come from a woman under 30 in good health.

This clone occurred a few times. The chain joins TRBV6-6 to TRBJ2-3; unclear D gene. There are 12 residues in the CDR3. The germline V and J ends were trimmed by 5 bases and 1 base, with 4 bases remaining between them. Germline loops: CDR1 MNHNY, CDR2 SVGAGI (reference sequence). This CDR3 reads CASSPGTDTQYF. CDR3 coding DNA: TGTGCCAGCAGTCCAGGCACAGATACGCAGTATTTT.

The J gene is TRBJ2-1, the V gene TRBV5-1; 10 nucleotides align to TRBD2. The trim removed 5 bases at V and 2 bases at J, leaving 4 bases unmatched. The CDR3 has 15 amino acids. The V gene's germline CDR1 is SGHRS and CDR2 YFSETQ. As DNA, the CDR3 is TGCGCCAGCAGATCGAGCGGGAGGGCCTACAATGAGCAGTTCTTC. This gives the protein CASRSSGRAYNEQFF.

The J gene is TRBJ1-6, the V gene TRBV15, with D uncertain. The CDR3 consists of 18 residues. Trimming took 1 base from V and 6 from J, leaving 19 bases between them. Germline CDR1 reads LNHNV; CDR2 reads YYDKDF (reference sequence). CDR3 DNA: TGTGCCACCAGCAGAGGCATGGGTCAGCCCGGGGTTAATTCACCCCTCCACTTT. Translation gives CATSRGMGQPGVNSPLHF.

The chain employs TRBV5-6 and TRBJ1-5; no firm D call. With 4 bases removed from V and 7 bases from J, the gap between germline ends came to 12 bases. The CDR3 is made up of 13 amino acids. Germline loops: CDR1 SGHDT, CDR2 YYEEEE. CDR3 coding DNA: TGTGCCAGCAGCCCTCGCGGTGGCCAGCCCCAGCATTTT. Translating it yields CASSPRGGQPQHF. Drawing the rest from reference TRBV5-6 and TRBJ1-5, the complete variable domain is DAGVTQSPTHLIKTRGQQVTLRCSPKSGHDTVSWYQQALGQGPQFIFQYYEEEERQRGNFPDRFSGHQFPNYSSELNVNALLLGDSALYLCASSPRGGQPQHFGDGTRLSIL.

This clone was counted only a few times. J is TRBJ2-7 and V is TRBV10-3, with D unresolved. Trimming stripped 6 bases from V and 4 bases from J, with 10 bases between. Germline loops: CDR1 ENHRY, CDR2 SYGVKD. The CDR3 length is 12 residues. This CDR3 reads CAISPSGYEQYV. The CDR3 DNA reads as TGTGCCATCAGCCCTTCGGGTTACGAGCAGTACGTC.

This clone turned up a few times. The chain joins TRBV25-1 to TRBJ1-2; no clear D. This CDR3 spans 17 amino acids. The germline gives CDR1 MGHDK, CDR2 SYGVNS. V gave up 5 bases and J gave up 2 bases, with 21 bases separating them. CDR3: CASSPQRPEQRNYGYTF. The DNA of the CDR3 is TGTGCCAGCAGTCCCCAACGGCCGGAACAGCGAAACTATGGCTACACCTTC.

This clone was seen a few times. At one of its ends the junction is not consistent with the germline gene, which may arise from a read error. V usage is TRBV28 and J usage is TRBJ1-2; D not certain. Germline V gene data show CDR1 as MDHEN and CDR2 as SYDVKM. CDR3 length equals 12 residues. Here the CDR3 DNA reads TGTGCCCGCAGTGATCGAACGGCGGGCTACACCTTC. Its translation is CARSDRTAGYTF.

The chain uses TRBV7-6 and TRBJ2-1, with D perhaps matching TRBD2 (6 bases). The length of the CDR3 is 16 residues. The V and J ends lost 5 bases and 0 bases respectively, with 14 bases between them. Germline CDR1 SGHVS, CDR2 FNYEAQ. The chain's CDR3 is CASSRLSGSSYNEQFF. The CDR3 nucleotides are TGTGCCAGCAGCAGGCTTAGCGGCAGCTCCTACAATGAGCAGTTCTTC. Complete variable domain (other parts from reference TRBV7-6 and TRBJ2-1): GAGVSQSPRYKVTKRGQDVALRCDPISGHVSLYWYRQALGQGPEFLTYFNYEAQQDKSGLPNDRFSAERPEGSISTLTIQRTEQRDSAMYRCASSRLSGSSYNEQFFGPGTRLTVL.

The V and J genes are TRBV5-8 and TRBJ1-5; 9 nucleotides match TRBD1. Germline CDR1 SGHTS, CDR2 YDEGEE. CDR3 length equals 16 residues. Trimming cost V 4 bases and J 4 bases; bases outside gene matches: 9. The CDR3 is CASSRRTGVENQPQHF. The CDR3 DNA reads TGTGCCAGCAGCCGGAGGACAGGGGTGGAGAATCAGCCCCAGCATTTT. Together with reference TRBV5-8 and TRBJ1-5, the CDR3 gives the full variable domain: EAGVTQSPTHLIKTRGQQATLRCSPISGHTSVYWYQQALGLGLQFLLWYDEGEERNRGNFPPRFSGRQFPNYSSELNVNALELEDSALYLCASSRRTGVENQPQHFGDGTRLSIL.

This clone has only a few counts. The genes are TRBV7-9 and TRBJ1-2; no clear D gene. The CDR3 is made up of 13 amino acids. Germline loops: CDR1 SEHNR, CDR2 FQNEAQ (reference sequence). The germline V and J ends were trimmed by 5 bases and 8 bases, with 15 bases remaining between them. The DNA of the CDR3 is TGTGCCAGCAGCCCATCGGGCGGCAACGGCTACACCTTC. This sequence encodes CASSPSGGNGYTF. Full variable domain (missing parts from reference TRBV7-9 and TRBJ1-2): DTGVSQNPRHKITKRGQNVTFRCDPISEHNRLYWYRQTLGQGPEFLTYFQNEAQLEKSRLLSDRFSAERPKGSFSTLEIQRTEQGDSAMYLCASSPSGGNGYTFGSGTRLTVV.

The chain combines TRBV29-1 with TRBJ2-7, with TRBD2 matching 7 bases. The CDR3 is made up of 13 amino acids. After removal of 6 bases from V and 5 bases from J, the junction contained 10 bases not matched to a gene. Germline CDR1 is SQVTM and CDR2 is ANQGSEA. The CDR3 loop is CSVAGGAGDEQYF. The CDR3 DNA is TGCAGCGTAGCTGGGGGTGCGGGAGACGAGCAGTACTTC.

This clone has just a few counts. This rearrangement joins TRBV19 to TRBJ2-1; 7 bases fit TRBD2. The ends lost 2 bases at V and 7 bases at J; junction bases unmatched: 11. From germline, CDR1 is LNHDA and CDR2 SQIVND (reference sequence). The CDR3 sequence is 16 residues long. The CDR3 reads CASSIRPTGGQNEQFF. CDR3 nucleotides: TGTGCCAGTAGTATAAGGCCCACGGGGGGTCAGAATGAGCAGTTCTTC.

V usage is TRBV19 and J usage is TRBJ2-5, with 10 bases fitting TRBD1. The CDR3 has 15 amino acids. The V and J ends lost 5 bases and 5 bases, in that order; junction bases with no gene match: 8. Per the germline V gene, CDR1 is LNHDA and CDR2 is SQIVND (reference sequence). The CDR3 coding sequence is TGTGCCAGTAGTGACAGGGGGCATGTCAAGGAGACCCAGTACTTC. Amino acids: CASSDRGHVKETQYF.

CDR3 DNA: TGCAGCGTTGATAGTAATGAGCAGTTCTTC. Translating gives CSVDSNEQFF. V gene TRBV29-1 combines with J gene TRBJ2-1; D unclear. This CDR3 comprises 10 residues. The V gene's germline CDR1 is SQVTM and CDR2 ANQGSEA. V lost 3 bases and J 7 bases, leaving 4 bases between the germline ends.

The genes are TRBV21-1 and TRBJ2-1. TRBV21-1 is designated a pseudogene. The CDR3 is 15 amino acids. This chain's CDR3 is CASGTDRHSYNEQFF. In DNA, the CDR3 is TGTGCCAGCGGGACCGACAGACACTCCTACAATGAGCAGTTCTTC.

This clone occurred a few times. The chain is built from TRBV7-2 and TRBJ2-1, with a weak D call TRBD2 (6 bases). The CDR3 has 12 amino acids. Per germline, CDR1 SGHTA and CDR2 FQGNSA. Trimming took 2 bases from V and 12 from J, leaving 11 bases between them. CDR3 coding DNA: TGTGCCAGCAGCTTACTCTGGGGAGGGCAGTTCTTC. Amino acids: CASSLLWGGQFF.

J is TRBJ2-7 and V is TRBV11-2; D may be TRBD1 (6 bases). CDR3 length: 13 residues. CDR1 and CDR2 from the germline V gene are SGHAT and FQNNGV. Trimming stripped 7 bases from V and 4 bases from J, with 14 bases between. For the CDR3, the DNA is TGTGCCAGCAAACTGGCAGGGGAGTACGAGCAGTACTTC. Protein: CASKLAGEYEQYF.

The chain joins TRBV19 to TRBJ2-1; D is perhaps TRBD2 (5 bases). CDR1 and CDR2 (germline): LNHDA, SQIVND (reference sequence). The CDR3 has 14 amino acids. Trimming removed 10 bases at V and 10 bases at J, with 23 bases between. In DNA, the CDR3 is TGTGCCACCGTTCGGGATCCCCCTTATGGGGAGCAGTTCTTC. Amino acids: CATVRDPPYGEQFF.

J is TRBJ2-3 and V is TRBV5-4; TRBD1 might be the D (5 bases). CDR1 SGHNT and CDR2 YYREEE come from the germline V gene (reference sequence). V dropped 3 bases and J dropped 8 bases, with 10 bases sitting between them. This CDR3 contains 12 residues. The CDR3 sequence: CASSSQAATQYF. The CDR3 DNA follows: TGTGCCAGCAGCTCACAGGCCGCTACGCAGTATTTT.

The chain has TRBV15 and TRBJ1-5; D gene ambiguous. V lost 0 bases and J lost 0, with 12 bases in between. CDR1 and CDR2 from the germline V gene are LNHNV and YYDKDF (reference sequence). The CDR3 length is 17 residues. The CDR3 spells CATSRDTVPYSNQPQHF. The CDR3 DNA reads TGTGCCACCAGCAGAGATACGGTCCCCTATAGCAATCAGCCCCAGCATTTT.

This clone occurred a few times. The chain uses TRBV7-2 and TRBJ2-7; 7 nucleotides match TRBD1. V lost 4 bases, J lost 4 bases, and 10 bases stayed unmatched. The CDR3 has 15 residues. The germline CDR1 and CDR2 sequences are SGHTA and FQGNSA. This CDR3 is CASSSTGTATYEQYF. CDR3 nucleotides: TGTGCCAGCAGCTCTACCGGGACAGCTACTTACGAGCAGTACTTC.